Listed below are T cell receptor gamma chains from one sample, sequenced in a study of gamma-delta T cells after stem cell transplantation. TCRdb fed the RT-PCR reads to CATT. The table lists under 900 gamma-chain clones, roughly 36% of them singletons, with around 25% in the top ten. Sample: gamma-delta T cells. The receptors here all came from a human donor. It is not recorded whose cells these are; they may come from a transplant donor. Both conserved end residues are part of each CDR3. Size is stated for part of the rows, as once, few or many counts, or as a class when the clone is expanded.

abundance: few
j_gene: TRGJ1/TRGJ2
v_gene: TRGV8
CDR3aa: CATWDKDKKLF
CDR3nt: TGTGCCACCTGGGATAAGGATAAGAAACTCTTT

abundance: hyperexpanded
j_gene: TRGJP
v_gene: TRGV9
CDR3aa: CALWEQQELGKKIKVF
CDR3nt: TGTGCCTTGTGGGAGCAACAAGAGTTGGGCAAAAAAATCAAGGTATTT

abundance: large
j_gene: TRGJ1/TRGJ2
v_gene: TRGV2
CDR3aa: CATRDRNYYKKLF
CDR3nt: TGTGCCACCCGGGATAGGAATTATTATAAGAAACTCTTT

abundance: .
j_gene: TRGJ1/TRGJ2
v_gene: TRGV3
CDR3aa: CATWDRSKKLF
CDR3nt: TGTGCCACCTGGGACAGGTCAAAGAAACTCTTT

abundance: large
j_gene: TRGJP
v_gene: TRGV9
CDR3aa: CALWEVPPQELGKKIKVF
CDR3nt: TGTGCCTTGTGGGAGGTGCCCCCGCAAGAGTTGGGCAAAAAAATCAAGGTATTT

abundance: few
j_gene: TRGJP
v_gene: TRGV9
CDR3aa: CALWDPRGKKIKVF
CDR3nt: TGTGCCTTGTGGGACCCGAGGGGCAAAAAAATCAAGGTATTT

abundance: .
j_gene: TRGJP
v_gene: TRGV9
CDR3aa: CALWEKPQELGKKIKVF
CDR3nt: TGTGCCTTGTGGGAGAAGCCCCAAGAGTTGGGCAAAAAAATCAAGGTATTT

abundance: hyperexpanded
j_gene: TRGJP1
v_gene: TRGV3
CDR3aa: CATWDTLATGWFKIF
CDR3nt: TGTGCCACCTGGGACACCCTTGCCACTGGTTGGTTCAAGATATTT

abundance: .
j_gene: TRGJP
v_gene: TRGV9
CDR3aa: CALWEVKKLGKKIKVF
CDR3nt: TGTGCCTTGTGGGAGGTGAAGAAGCTGGGCAAAAAAATCAAGGTATTT

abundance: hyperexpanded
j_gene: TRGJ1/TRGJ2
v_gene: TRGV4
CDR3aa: CATWDDSYYKKLF
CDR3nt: TGTGCCACCTGGGATGACTCTTATTATAAGAAACTCTTT

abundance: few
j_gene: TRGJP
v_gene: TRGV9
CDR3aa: CALWQELGKKIKVF
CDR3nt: TGTGCCTTGTGGCAAGAGTTGGGCAAAAAAATCAAGGTATTT